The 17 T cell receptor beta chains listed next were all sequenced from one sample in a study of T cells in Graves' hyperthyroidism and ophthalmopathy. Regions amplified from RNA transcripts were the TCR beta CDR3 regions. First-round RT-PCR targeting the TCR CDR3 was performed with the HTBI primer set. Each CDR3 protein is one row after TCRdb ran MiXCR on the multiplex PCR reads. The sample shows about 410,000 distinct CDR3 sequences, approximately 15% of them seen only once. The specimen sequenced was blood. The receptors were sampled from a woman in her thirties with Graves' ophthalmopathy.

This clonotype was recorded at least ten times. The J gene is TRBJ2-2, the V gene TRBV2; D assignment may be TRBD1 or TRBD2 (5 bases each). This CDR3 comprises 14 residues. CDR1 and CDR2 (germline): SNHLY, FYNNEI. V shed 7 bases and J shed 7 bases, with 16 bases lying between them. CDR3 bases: TGTGCCAGCACCCCCGGGACCCTCGGCGGGGAGCTGTTTTTT. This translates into CASTPGTLGGELFF. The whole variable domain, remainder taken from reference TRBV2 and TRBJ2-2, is EPEVTQTPSHQVTQMGQEVILRCVPISNHLYFYWYRQILGQKVEFLVSFYNNEISEKSEIFDDQFSVERPDGSNFTLKIRSTKLEDSAMYFCASTPGTLGGELFFGEGSRLTVL.

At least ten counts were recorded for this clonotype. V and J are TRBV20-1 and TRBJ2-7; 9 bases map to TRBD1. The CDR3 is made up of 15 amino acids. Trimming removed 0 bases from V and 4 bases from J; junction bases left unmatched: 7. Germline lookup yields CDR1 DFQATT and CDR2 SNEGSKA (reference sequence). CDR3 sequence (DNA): TGCAGTGCTAGAGATTCAGGGACAGGGATATACGAGCAGTACTTC. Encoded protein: CSARDSGTGIYEQYF.

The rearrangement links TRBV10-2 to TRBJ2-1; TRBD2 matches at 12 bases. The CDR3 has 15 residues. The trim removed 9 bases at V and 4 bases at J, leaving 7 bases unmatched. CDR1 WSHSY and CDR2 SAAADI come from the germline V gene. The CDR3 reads CASGILAGGYNEQFF. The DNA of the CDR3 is TGCGCCAGTGGGATTCTAGCGGGGGGGTACAATGAGCAGTTCTTC.

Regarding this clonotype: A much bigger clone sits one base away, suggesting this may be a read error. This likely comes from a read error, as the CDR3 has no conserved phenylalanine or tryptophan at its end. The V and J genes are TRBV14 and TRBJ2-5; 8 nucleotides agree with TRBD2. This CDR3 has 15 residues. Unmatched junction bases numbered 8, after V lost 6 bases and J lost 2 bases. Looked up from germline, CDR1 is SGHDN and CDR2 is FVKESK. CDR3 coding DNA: TGTGCCAGCAGTAGCACACTAGCGGAGCAAGAGACCCAGTACCTC. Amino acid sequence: CASSSTLAEQETQYL.

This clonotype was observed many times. CDR3 protein: CATHYGPRVTYGYTF. Written as DNA, the CDR3 is TGTGCCACTCACTATGGCCCCAGAGTAACCTATGGCTACACCTTC. The chain employs TRBV28 and TRBJ1-2; unclear D gene. Per germline, CDR1 MDHEN and CDR2 SYDVKM. The CDR3 spans 15 residues. Trimming left V 10 bases short and J 4 bases short, with 22 bases between.

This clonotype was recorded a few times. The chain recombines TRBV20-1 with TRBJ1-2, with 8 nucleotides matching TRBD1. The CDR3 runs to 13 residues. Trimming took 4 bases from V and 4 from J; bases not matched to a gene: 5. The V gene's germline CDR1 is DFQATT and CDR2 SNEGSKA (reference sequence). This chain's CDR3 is CSAKGQAFYGYTF. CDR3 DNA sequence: TGCAGTGCTAAGGGACAGGCTTTCTATGGCTACACCTTC.

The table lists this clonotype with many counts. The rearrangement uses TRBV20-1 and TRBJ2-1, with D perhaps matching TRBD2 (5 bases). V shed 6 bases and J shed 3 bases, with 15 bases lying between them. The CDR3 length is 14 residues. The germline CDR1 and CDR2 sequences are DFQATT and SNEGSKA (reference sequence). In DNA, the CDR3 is TGCAGTGCCCCTACTAGGAGTCTCTACAATGAGCAGTTCTTC. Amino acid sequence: CSAPTRSLYNEQFF.

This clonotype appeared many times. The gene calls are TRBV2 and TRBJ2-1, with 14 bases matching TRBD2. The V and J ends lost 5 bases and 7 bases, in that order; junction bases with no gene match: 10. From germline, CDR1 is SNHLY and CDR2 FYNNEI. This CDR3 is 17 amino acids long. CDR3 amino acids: CASSPGTSGGPRNEQFF. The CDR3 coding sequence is TGTGCCAGCAGTCCCGGGACTAGCGGGGGCCCGAGGAATGAGCAGTTCTTC. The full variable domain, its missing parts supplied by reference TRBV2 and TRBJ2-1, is EPEVTQTPSHQVTQMGQEVILRCVPISNHLYFYWYRQILGQKVEFLVSFYNNEISEKSEIFDDQFSVERPDGSNFTLKIRSTKLEDSAMYFCASSPGTSGGPRNEQFFGPGTRLTVL.

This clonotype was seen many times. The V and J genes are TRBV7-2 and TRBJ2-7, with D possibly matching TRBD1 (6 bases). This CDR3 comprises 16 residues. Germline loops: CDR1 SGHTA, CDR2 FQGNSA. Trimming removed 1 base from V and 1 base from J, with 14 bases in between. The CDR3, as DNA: TGTGCCAGCAGCTTAGTTCAGGGGCGCGGGTCCTACGAGCAGTACTTC. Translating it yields CASSLVQGRGSYEQYF.

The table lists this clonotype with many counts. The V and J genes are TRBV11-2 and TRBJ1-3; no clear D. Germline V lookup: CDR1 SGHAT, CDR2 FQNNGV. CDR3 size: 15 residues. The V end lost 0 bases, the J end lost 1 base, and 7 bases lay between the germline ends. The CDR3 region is CASSLEIMSGNTIYF. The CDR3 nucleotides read TGTGCCAGCAGCTTAGAGATAATGTCTGGAAACACCATATATTTT.

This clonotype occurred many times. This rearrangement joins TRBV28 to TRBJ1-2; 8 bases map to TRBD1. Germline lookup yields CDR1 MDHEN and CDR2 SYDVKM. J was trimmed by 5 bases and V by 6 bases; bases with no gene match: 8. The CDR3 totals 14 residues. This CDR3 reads CASRTGGQGYGYTF. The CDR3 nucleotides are TGTGCCAGCAGAACGGGAGGACAGGGTTATGGCTACACCTTC.

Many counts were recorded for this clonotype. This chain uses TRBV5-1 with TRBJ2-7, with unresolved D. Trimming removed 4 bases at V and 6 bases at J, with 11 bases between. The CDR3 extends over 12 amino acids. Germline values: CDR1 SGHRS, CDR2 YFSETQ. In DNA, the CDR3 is TGCGCCAGCAGCGACCCGTACGGCGAGCAGTACTTC. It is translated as CASSDPYGEQYF.

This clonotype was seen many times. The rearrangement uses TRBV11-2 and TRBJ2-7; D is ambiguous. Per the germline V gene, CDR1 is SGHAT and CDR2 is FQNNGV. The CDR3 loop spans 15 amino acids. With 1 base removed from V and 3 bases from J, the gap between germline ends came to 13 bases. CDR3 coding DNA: TGTGCCAGCAGCTTAGTACGGACCGGTAACTACGAGCAGTACTTC. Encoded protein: CASSLVRTGNYEQYF.

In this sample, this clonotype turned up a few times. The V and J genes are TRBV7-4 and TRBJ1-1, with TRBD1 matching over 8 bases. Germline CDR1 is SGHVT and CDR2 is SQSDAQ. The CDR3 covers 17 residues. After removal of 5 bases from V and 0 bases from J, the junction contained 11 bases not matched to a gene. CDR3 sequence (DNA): TGTGCCAGCAGCCATTCCCCGGGACAGGATATGAACACTGAAGCTTTCTTT. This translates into CASSHSPGQDMNTEAFF.

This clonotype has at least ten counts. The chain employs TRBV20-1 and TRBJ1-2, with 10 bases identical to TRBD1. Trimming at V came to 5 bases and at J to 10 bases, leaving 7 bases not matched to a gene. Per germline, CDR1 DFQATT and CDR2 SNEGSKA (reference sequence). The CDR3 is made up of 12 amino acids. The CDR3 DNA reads TGCAGTGCTCAGACAGGGGGCGCGGACTACACCTTC. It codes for CSAQTGGADYTF.

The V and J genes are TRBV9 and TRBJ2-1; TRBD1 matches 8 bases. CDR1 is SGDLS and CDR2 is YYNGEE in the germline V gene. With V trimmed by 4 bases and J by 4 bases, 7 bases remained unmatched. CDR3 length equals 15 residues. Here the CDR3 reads CASSLTGTGYNEQFF. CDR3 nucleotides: TGTGCCAGCAGCTTAACCGGGACAGGTTACAATGAGCAGTTCTTC.

For the CDR3, the DNA is TGCAGTGCTAGAGTAACGACGGCGGGGGTAGGCGAGCAGTACTTC. Translation gives CSARVTTAGVGEQYF. V is TRBV20-1 and J is TRBJ2-7, with 7 nucleotides matching TRBD2. Germline CDR1 is DFQATT and CDR2 is SNEGSKA (reference sequence). Trimming at V came to 1 base and at J to 6 bases, leaving 12 bases not matched to a gene. CDR3 length: 15 amino acids.